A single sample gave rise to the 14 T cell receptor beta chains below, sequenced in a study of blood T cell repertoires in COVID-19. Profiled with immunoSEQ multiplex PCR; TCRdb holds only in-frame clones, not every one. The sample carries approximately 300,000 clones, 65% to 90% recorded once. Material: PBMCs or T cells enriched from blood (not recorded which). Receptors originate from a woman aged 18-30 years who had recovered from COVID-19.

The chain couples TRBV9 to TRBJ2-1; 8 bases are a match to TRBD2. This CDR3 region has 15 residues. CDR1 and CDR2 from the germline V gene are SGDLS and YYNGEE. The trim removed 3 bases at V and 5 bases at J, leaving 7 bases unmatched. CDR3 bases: TGTGCCAGCAGCGAAGTAGCGGGGCGGCACAATGAGCAGTTCTTC. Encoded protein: CASSEVAGRHNEQFF. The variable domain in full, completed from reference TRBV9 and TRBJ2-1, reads DSGVTQTPKHLITATGQRVTLRCSPRSGDLSVYWYQQSLDQGLQFLIQYYNGEERAKGNILERFSAQQFPDLHSELNLSSLELGDSALYFCASSEVAGRHNEQFFGPGTRLTVL.

The chain's CDR3 is CASSLGRYDTGELFF. DNA of the CDR3: TGTGCCAGCAGTTTGGGGCGGTACGACACCGGGGAGCTGTTTTTT. The V gene is TRBV28, the J gene TRBJ2-2; maybe TRBD1 (5 bases). Germline V gene sequence: CDR1 MDHEN, CDR2 SYDVKM. Trimming took off 3 bases at V and 3 bases at J, with 11 bases between the two ends. The CDR3 has 15 residues.

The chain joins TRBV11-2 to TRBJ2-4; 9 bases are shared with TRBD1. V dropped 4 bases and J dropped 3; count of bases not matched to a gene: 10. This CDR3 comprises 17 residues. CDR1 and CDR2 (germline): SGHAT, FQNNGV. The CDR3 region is CASSYTGGGARKNIQYF. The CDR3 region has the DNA TGTGCCAGCAGCTATACAGGGGGCGGGGCTCGCAAAAACATTCAGTACTTC. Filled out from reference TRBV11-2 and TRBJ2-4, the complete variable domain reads EAGVAQSPRYKIIEKRQSVAFWCNPISGHATLYWYQQILGQGPKLLIQFQNNGVVDDSQLPKDRFSAERLKGVDSTLKIQPAKLEDSAVYLCASSYTGGGARKNIQYFGAGTRLSVL.

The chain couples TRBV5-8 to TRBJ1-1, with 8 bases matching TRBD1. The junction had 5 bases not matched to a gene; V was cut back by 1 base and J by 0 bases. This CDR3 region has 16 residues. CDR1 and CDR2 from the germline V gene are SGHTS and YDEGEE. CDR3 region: CASSLIRGPLNTEAFF. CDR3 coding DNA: TGTGCCAGCAGCTTGATCAGGGGGCCCCTGAACACTGAAGCTTTCTTT.

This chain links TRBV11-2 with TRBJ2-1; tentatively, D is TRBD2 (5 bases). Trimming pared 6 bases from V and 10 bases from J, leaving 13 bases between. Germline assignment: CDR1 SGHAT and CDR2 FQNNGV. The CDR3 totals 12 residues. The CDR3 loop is CASRSPGMEQFF. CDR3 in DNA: TGTGCCAGCAGGTCTCCGGGAATGGAGCAGTTCTTC.

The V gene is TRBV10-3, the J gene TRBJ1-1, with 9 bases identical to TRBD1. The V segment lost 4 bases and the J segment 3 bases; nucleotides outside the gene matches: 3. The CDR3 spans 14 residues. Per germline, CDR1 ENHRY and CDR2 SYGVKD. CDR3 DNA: TGTGCCATCAGTGGGACAGGGGAAGACACTGAAGCTTTCTTT. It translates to CAISGTGEDTEAFF.

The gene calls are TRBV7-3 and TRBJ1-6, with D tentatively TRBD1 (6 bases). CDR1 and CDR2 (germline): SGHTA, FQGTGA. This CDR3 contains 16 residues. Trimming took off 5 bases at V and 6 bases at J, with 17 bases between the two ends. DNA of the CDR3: TGTGCCAGCAGCACCCTCGGGGGGGGCGTTAATTCACCCCTCCACTTT. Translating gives CASSTLGGGVNSPLHF.

As DNA, the CDR3 is TGTGCCAGCAGTGCCGTCCAGGGTGCCGGCAATGAGCAGTTCTTC. As protein: CASSAVQGAGNEQFF. V and J are TRBV25-1 and TRBJ2-1; maybe TRBD1 (5 bases). From germline, CDR1 is MGHDK and CDR2 SYGVNS. V shed 4 bases and J shed 6 bases, with 16 bases lying between them. The CDR3 runs to 15 residues. The full variable domain, in which reference TRBV25-1 and TRBJ2-1 provide the parts outside the CDR3, is EADIYQTPRYLVIGTGKKITLECSQTMGHDKMYWYQQDPGMELHLIHYSYGVNSTEKGDLSSESTVSRIRTEHFPLTLESARPSHTSQYLCASSAVQGAGNEQFFGPGTRLTVL.

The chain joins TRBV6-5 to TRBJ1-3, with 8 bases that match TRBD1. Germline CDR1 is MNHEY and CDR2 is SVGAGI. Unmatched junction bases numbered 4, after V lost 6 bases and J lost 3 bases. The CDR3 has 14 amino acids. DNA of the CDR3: TGTGCCAGCAGAAGACAGGGGTTTGGAAACACCATATATTTT. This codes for CASRRQGFGNTIYF.

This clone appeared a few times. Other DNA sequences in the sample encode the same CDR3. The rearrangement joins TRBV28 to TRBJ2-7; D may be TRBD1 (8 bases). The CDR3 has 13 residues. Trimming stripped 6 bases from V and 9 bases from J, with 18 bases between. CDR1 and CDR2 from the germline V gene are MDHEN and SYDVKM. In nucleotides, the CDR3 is TGTGCCAGCAGACTGCCAGGGGGCGGGGGGCAGTACTTC. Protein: CASRLPGGGGQYF.

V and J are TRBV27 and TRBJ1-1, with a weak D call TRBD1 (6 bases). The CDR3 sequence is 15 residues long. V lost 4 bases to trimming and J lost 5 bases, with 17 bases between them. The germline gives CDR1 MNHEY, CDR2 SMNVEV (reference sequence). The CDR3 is CASSSYRVLGTEAFF. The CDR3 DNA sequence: TGTGCCAGCAGTTCCTACAGGGTTTTGGGGACTGAAGCTTTCTTT.

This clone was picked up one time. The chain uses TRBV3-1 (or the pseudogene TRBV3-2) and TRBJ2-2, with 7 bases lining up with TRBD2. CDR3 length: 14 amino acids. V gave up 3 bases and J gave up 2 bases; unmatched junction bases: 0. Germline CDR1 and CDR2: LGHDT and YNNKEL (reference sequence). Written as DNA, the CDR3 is TGTGCCAGCAGCCAGGGACTAAACACCGGGGAGCTGTTTTTT. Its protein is CASSQGLNTGELFF.

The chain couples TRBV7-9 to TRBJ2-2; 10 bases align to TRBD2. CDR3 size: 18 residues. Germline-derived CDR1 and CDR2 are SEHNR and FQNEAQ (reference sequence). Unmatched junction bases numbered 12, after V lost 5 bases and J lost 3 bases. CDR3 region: CASSPTEGLAPDTGELFF. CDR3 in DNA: TGTGCCAGCAGCCCCACAGAGGGACTAGCGCCGGACACCGGGGAGCTGTTTTTT.

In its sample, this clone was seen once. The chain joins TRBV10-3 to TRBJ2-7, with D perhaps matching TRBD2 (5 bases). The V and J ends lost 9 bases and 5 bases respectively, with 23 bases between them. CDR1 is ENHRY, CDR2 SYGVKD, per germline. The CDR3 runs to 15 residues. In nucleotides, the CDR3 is TGTGCCATTTATGAGGAAGGAAGAGGGCTCAACGAGCAGTACTTC. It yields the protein CAIYEEGRGLNEQYF.